This TCR beta chain emerged from a study of blood T cell repertoires in COVID-19 (dated by TCRdb to about 2020). Concerning the study at large: The collaborator samples originated in the United States, Italy and Spain and spanned the acute and convalescent phases of COVID-19. The material from the prospective study consisted of cDNA or gDNA derived from T cells, B-cell-depleted T cells, or PBMCs. Subjects who had been exposed to COVID-19, were actively infected with it, or had recovered from it provided the deeply sampled blood TCRbeta repertoires that made up the dataset. The repertoires were released in a freely available public database meant as a resource for research on the immune response to SARS-CoV-2. The samples were drawn from the first 160 participants of the ongoing ImmuneRACE study and from over a thousand subjects provided by 6 global collaborators. Nearly every sample came with metadata listing a de-identified subject ID, COVID-19 status, age in years and sex. Where available, HLA class I and class II types were obtained from metadata supplied by the sample provider rather than from assay-based typing.

TCRbeta CDR3 regions were amplified from genomic DNA by means of the immunoSEQ Assay, a bias-controlled multiplex PCR. The authors' pipeline ran thus. Nucleated cell counts per sample were estimated from amplification of reference gene primers within the assay. To quantify the absolute abundance of each unique TCRbeta CDR3 rearrangement, sequence reads were collapsed and filtered. For each sample, productive Simpson clonality was calculated as the square root of Simpson's diversity index over productive rearrangements. This is the immuneACCESS table as TCRdb keeps it, with only in-frame sequences that have V and J called. A part of the clones is gone; compared with another copy, unresolved V genes explain less than half, and the rest is unexplained. V, J and clone size reflect that table, while D and trimming were determined from the DNA. In this sample the table shows approximately 120,000 clones, around three quarters of which occur a single time. The biggest ten clones account for less than 5% of the sample.

The collaborating institutions used their own protocols to collect whole blood in K2EDTA tubes. Collaborator samples were shipped for TCRbeta analysis as frozen whole blood, isolated PBMCs, or DNA extracted from either sample type. The CDR3 runs 14 residues from the cysteine to the phenylalanine. CDR3 DNA is the only sequence kept; it has 42 bases, read in frame from the first base. The germline V gene (reference sequence) provides CDR1 LNHDA and CDR2 SQIVND. Trimmed from V: 5 bases; trimmed from J: 5 bases; junction bases lacking a gene match: 7. Results the study describes overall, beyond this receptor: How much clinical and demographic metadata was included differed by source and by participant, and the metadata was provided uncurated.

As concerns this clone: It lacks a known antigen. No base quality information exists; no much larger clone differs at one position.

Sequencing was done on a sample of peripheral blood. The V and J segments used are TRBV19 and TRBJ2-7; 9 of the junction bases match TRBD2. This TCR came from a human donor in a cohort sampled during active or convalescent COVID-19. The nucleotide sequence is given as TGTGCCAGTAGTCCCATAGCGGGAGTGAACGAGCAGTACTTC. Its protein reads: CASSPIAGVNEQYF.